These T cell receptor beta chains were read from a single sample in a study of STAT5B mutations in CD4+ large granular lymphocyte leukemia. Here immunoSEQ multiplex PCR was the method, and the copy in TCRdb shows in-frame clones only, minus some. The data show about 32,000 clones, over 80% seen once. Sequencing was performed on CD4+ T cells from blood buffy coats. Receptors originate from a human donor in good health. The CDR3 runs from the conserved cysteine through the conserved F or W. A D gene is named only where the DNA matches it firmly. Size tells how often a clone was seen (once, few, many) or the class of an expanded clone, and some rows leave it out.

d_call: TRBD1; j_call: TRBJ2-5; clone_size: .; v_call: TRBV5-1; cdr3_nt: TGCGCCAGCAGCCTCGGACAGGGGGCAGAGACCCAGTACTTC; cdr3_aa: CASSLGQGAETQYF
d_call: TRBD1; j_call: TRBJ1-2; clone_size: few; v_call: TRBV30; cdr3_nt: TGTGCCTGGACGAAGGGACAGGGGGTGGGCTACACCTTC; cdr3_aa: CAWTKGQGVGYTF
d_call: .; j_call: TRBJ2-7; clone_size: .; v_call: TRBV18; cdr3_nt: TGTGCCAGCTCACCGAATCAGGATAGGGGGTCCGAGCAGTACTTC; cdr3_aa: CASSPNQDRGSEQYF
d_call: TRBD2; j_call: TRBJ2-3; clone_size: .; v_call: TRBV5-1; cdr3_nt: TGCGCCAGCAGCATTCGACTAGCGGAGCAGACAGATACGCAGTATTTT; cdr3_aa: CASSIRLAEQTDTQYF
d_call: .; j_call: TRBJ2-1; clone_size: .; v_call: TRBV7-8; cdr3_nt: TGTGCCAGCAGCTTAGTTCCCCCCCAAATTGGATACAATGAGCAGTTCTTC; cdr3_aa: CASSLVPPQIGYNEQFF
d_call: TRBD2; j_call: TRBJ2-7; clone_size: .; v_call: TRBV28; cdr3_nt: TGTGCCAGCAGTCTAGCGGGAGGCGTTTACGAGCAGTACTTC; cdr3_aa: CASSLAGGVYEQYF
d_call: .; j_call: TRBJ1-2; clone_size: .; v_call: TRBV28; cdr3_nt: TGTGCCAGCAGTTCCTCGACAGGCCCGCTTAACGGCTACACCTTC; cdr3_aa: CASSSSTGPLNGYTF
d_call: .; j_call: TRBJ2-7; clone_size: .; v_call: TRBV6-5; cdr3_nt: TGTGCCAGCAGTTACTCAATCCCGTCCGCCTACGAGCAGTACTTC; cdr3_aa: CASSYSIPSAYEQYF
d_call: .; j_call: TRBJ1-1; clone_size: .; v_call: TRBV19; cdr3_nt: TGTGCCAGTAGGTCAAACACTGAAGCTTTCTTT; cdr3_aa: CASRSNTEAFF
d_call: .; j_call: TRBJ2-1; clone_size: .; v_call: TRBV19; cdr3_nt: TGTGCCAGTAGTATAGCAGGGGAAACCTTGAATGAGCAGTTCTTC; cdr3_aa: CASSIAGETLNEQFF
d_call: .; j_call: TRBJ1-5; clone_size: few; v_call: TRBV21-1; cdr3_nt: TGTGCCAGCACCCCAATGGGTTATCAGCCCCAGCATTTT; cdr3_aa: CASTPMGYQPQHF
d_call: .; j_call: TRBJ2-3; clone_size: few; v_call: TRBV7-8; cdr3_nt: TGTGCCAGCAGCCGAGCAGAGACCACAGATACGCAGTATTTT; cdr3_aa: CASSRAETTDTQYF
d_call: .; j_call: TRBJ1-5; clone_size: .; v_call: TRBV19; cdr3_nt: TGTGCCAGTAGTACTGGACAGACCCCCAATCAGCCCCAGCATTTT; cdr3_aa: CASSTGQTPNQPQHF
d_call: TRBD2; j_call: TRBJ2-1; clone_size: .; v_call: TRBV7-3; cdr3_nt: TGTGCCAGCAGCTCTGACCGGATAGCGGGAGGGCCAAATGAGCAGTTCTTC; cdr3_aa: CASSSDRIAGGPNEQFF
d_call: .; j_call: TRBJ2-1; clone_size: .; v_call: TRBV25-1; cdr3_nt: TGTGCCAGCAGTGGGGCCAGTGGGTACAATGAGCAGTTCTTC; cdr3_aa: CASSGASGYNEQFF